The 22 T cell receptor beta chains below were found in one sample sequenced in a study of CD8 T cells in ankylosing spondylitis. Study-wide findings and caveats: Characteristic of ankylosing spondylitis blood, it appeared, was a TCR beta motif comprising roughly 8 highly homologous variants.

TCRdb used MiXCR to reprocess the 5' RACE reads, holding one entry per CDR3 protein. This sample has over 400,000 distinct CDR3 sequences, with 25% to 30% found just once. These receptors' targets are unknown. Sequencing was done on a sample of blood, either unsorted or a sorted T cell fraction (not recorded which). The receptor set was obtained from a male donor with ankylosing spondylitis.

This clonotype was observed a handful of times. This sequence joins TRBV5-6 and TRBJ1-6, with D tentatively TRBD1 (5 bases). Germline V gives CDR1 SGHDT, CDR2 YYEEEE. The CDR3 covers 13 residues. Trimming took 0 bases from V and 8 from J, leaving 6 bases between them. CDR3 protein: CASSLVGDSPLHF. The CDR3 nucleotides are TGTGCCAGCAGCTTGGTGGGGGATTCACCCCTCCACTTT. Supplemented by reference TRBV5-6 and TRBJ1-6, the full variable domain reads DAGVTQSPTHLIKTRGQQVTLRCSPKSGHDTVSWYQQALGQGPQFIFQYYEEEERQRGNFPDRFSGHQFPNYSSELNVNALLLGDSALYLCASSLVGDSPLHFGNGTRLTVT.

This clonotype was observed a handful of times. V gene TRBV29-1 combines with J gene TRBJ1-1; D is perhaps TRBD1 (6 bases). The CDR3 has 14 amino acids. Germline V gives CDR1 SQVTM, CDR2 ANQGSEA. Trimming shortened V by 7 bases and J by 5 bases, and 20 bases separated the two germline ends. The CDR3 nucleotides are TGCAGCGGGGAATTGGGGGGGCGAAGAACTGAAGCTTTCTTT. This translates into CSGELGGRRTEAFF.

This clonotype appeared a few times. The chain links TRBV3-1 to TRBJ2-7; D may be TRBD2 (6 bases). The germline CDR1 and CDR2 sequences are LGHDT and YNNKEL (reference sequence). The CDR3 covers 15 residues. V lost 3 bases and J lost 1, with 13 bases in between. The CDR3 is CASSHGSAGSYEQYF. The DNA for the CDR3 is TGTGCCAGCAGCCATGGGTCGGCGGGATCCTACGAGCAGTACTTC.

The chain recombines TRBV18 with TRBJ2-7, with 9 bases lining up with TRBD2. Losses at the gene ends were 2 bases for V and 3 bases for J; bases not matched to a gene: 5. CDR1 is KGHSH and CDR2 is LQKENI in the germline V gene. The CDR3 runs 15 residues. The CDR3: CASSPVAGENYEQYF. The CDR3 bases are TGTGCCAGCTCACCAGTAGCGGGAGAGAACTACGAGCAGTACTTC.

This clonotype was observed a few times. The chain uses TRBV20-1 and TRBJ1-3, with 9 bases that match TRBD1. J lost 3 bases, V lost 5 bases, and 5 bases had no gene match. This CDR3 region has 14 residues. The germline V gene has CDR1 DFQATT and CDR2 SNEGSKA (reference sequence). Here the CDR3 DNA reads TGCAGTGCTTCAACAGGGGGCGGTGGAAACACCATATATTTT. The encoded protein is CSASTGGGGNTIYF.

The rearrangement joins TRBV27 to TRBJ1-6; no reliable D call. Germline V gene data show CDR1 as MNHEY and CDR2 as SMNVEV (reference sequence). V gave up 8 bases and J gave up 10 bases, with 15 bases separating them. The CDR3 totals 13 residues. As DNA, the CDR3 is TGTGCCAGCTCCCTGGGGTCGTGGTCACCCCTCCACTTT. Translation gives CASSLGSWSPLHF.

The chain is built from TRBV25-1 and TRBJ2-3, with TRBD2 matching 7 bases. Germline trimming cut 5 bases from V and 3 bases from J; bases unmatched to any gene: 11. The germline V gene encodes CDR1 MGHDK and CDR2 SYGVNS. This CDR3 spans 16 amino acids. CDR3 bases: TGTGCCAGCAGTAGTGGAGTAGCGGGTGTAACAGATACGCAGTATTTT. Translating gives CASSSGVAGVTDTQYF.

This clonotype showed up just a few times. V usage is TRBV20-1 and J usage is TRBJ1-4; TRBD1 aligns across 7 bases. The V gene's germline CDR1 is DFQATT and CDR2 SNEGSKA (reference sequence). V lost 5 bases and J lost 10; bases outside the gene matches: 7. The CDR3 totals 12 residues. The CDR3 loop is CSAVYRGGKLFF. The CDR3 region has the DNA TGCAGTGCTGTCTACAGGGGCGGAAAACTGTTTTTT.

The chain recombines TRBV29-1 with TRBJ1-1, with D unresolved. Germline CDR1 is SQVTM and CDR2 is ANQGSEA. V was shortened by 4 bases and J by 0 bases, with 9 bases between the two germline ends. The CDR3 runs 13 residues. CDR3 nucleotide sequence: TGCAGCGTTGGCGGACTGTTGAACACTGAAGCTTTCTTT. It codes for CSVGGLLNTEAFF.

This clonotype was picked up many times. The chain uses TRBV29-1 and TRBJ2-1, with TRBD2 identical over 10 bases. CDR1 and CDR2 (germline): SQVTM, ANQGSEA. The CDR3 spans 14 residues. The ends lost 8 bases at V and 2 bases at J; junction bases unmatched: 6. The CDR3 region is CSFYSGRAYNEQFF. The DNA for the CDR3 is TGCAGCTTCTACAGCGGGAGGGCCTACAATGAGCAGTTCTTC.

This clonotype occurred a few times. V and J are TRBV7-6 and TRBJ2-1; the D is unclear. The length of the CDR3 is 14 residues. Trimming stripped 5 bases from V and 4 bases from J, with 12 bases between. Germline CDR1 reads SGHVS; CDR2 reads FNYEAQ. The chain's CDR3 is CASSPRGVYNEQFF. CDR3 DNA sequence: TGTGCCAGCAGCCCCCGTGGGGTGTACAATGAGCAGTTCTTC.

This clonotype was counted only a few times. V usage is TRBV6-1 and J usage is TRBJ1-1; D gene uncertain. The V gene's germline CDR1 is MNHNS and CDR2 SASEGT. This CDR3 is built from 13 residues. V was shortened by 2 bases and J by 1 base, with 5 bases between the two germline ends. The CDR3 DNA reads as TGTGCCAGCAGTGAACAGAAGAACACTGAAGCTTTCTTT. Translation gives CASSEQKNTEAFF.

The J gene is TRBJ2-3, the V gene TRBV7-2; 14 nucleotides agree with TRBD2. Germline-derived CDR1 and CDR2 are SGHTA and FQGNSA. The CDR3 runs 16 residues. Unmatched junction bases numbered 7, after V lost 5 bases and J lost 6 bases. The CDR3 is CASSVGLAGVIDTQYF. Here the CDR3 DNA reads TGTGCCAGCAGCGTGGGACTAGCGGGAGTTATCGATACGCAGTATTTT.

The chain employs TRBV5-1 and TRBJ2-1, with 10 bases fitting TRBD2. Germline CDR1 and CDR2: SGHRS and YFSETQ. This CDR3 region has 17 residues. Trimming at V came to 0 bases and at J to 4 bases, leaving 7 bases not matched to a gene. The CDR3 DNA reads as TGCGCCAGCAGCTTGGGGGCTAGCGGGAGTCTGTACAATGAGCAGTTCTTC. This sequence encodes CASSLGASGSLYNEQFF.

The V call is TRBV12-3 or TRBV12-4, the J call TRBJ2-2; a weak D match, TRBD1 (5 bases). CDR3 size: 15 residues. The V and J ends lost 8 bases and 1 base respectively, with 14 bases between them. For the CDR3, the DNA is TGTGCCAGCCCCAGCAGGGTTGGGAACACCGGGGAGCTGTTTTTT. It yields the protein CASPSRVGNTGELFF.

The chain carries TRBV3-1 and TRBJ1-1, with TRBD1 as a possible D gene (5 bases). CDR1 and CDR2 from the germline V gene are LGHDT and YNNKEL (reference sequence). The CDR3 has 13 amino acids. Deletions cut 6 bases from V and 1 base from J, with 9 bases between. This CDR3 is CASRGGTNTEAFF. The CDR3 bases are TGTGCCAGCAGAGGAGGGACGAACACTGAAGCTTTCTTT.

This clonotype was detected a few times. The J gene is TRBJ2-1, the V gene TRBV7-2; tentatively, D is TRBD1 (6 bases). The germline CDR1 and CDR2 sequences are SGHTA and FQGNSA. With 7 bases removed from V and 1 base from J, the gap between germline ends came to 17 bases. The CDR3 is 16 amino acids. CDR3 DNA: TGTGCCAGCACCCCGGAGGCAGGGACATCCTACAATGAGCAGTTCTTC. Amino acid sequence: CASTPEAGTSYNEQFF.

This clonotype came up a few times. V gene TRBV12-3 or TRBV12-4 combines with J gene TRBJ2-3; 9 bases match TRBD2. This CDR3 is 14 amino acids long. Losses at the gene ends were 6 bases for V and 7 bases for J; bases not matched to a gene: 8. CDR3 coding DNA: TGTGCCAGCAGCACCGGGACTAGCTCGTATACGCAGTATTTT. Translated, it gives CASSTGTSSYTQYF.

A few counts support this clonotype. The genes are TRBV5-1 and TRBJ2-1, with 10 positions matching TRBD2. This CDR3 has 15 residues. From germline, CDR1 is SGHRS and CDR2 YFSETQ. With 1 base clipped from V and 8 bases from J, the junction kept 6 bases outside the gene matches. The DNA of the CDR3 is TGCGCCAGCAGCTTGCGGCTAGCGGGAGTCCATGAGCAGTTCTTC. Its protein is CASSLRLAGVHEQFF.

This rearrangement joins TRBV6-2 or TRBV6-3 to TRBJ2-2; no clear D gene. V gave up 0 bases and J gave up 1 base, with 6 bases separating them. Germline CDR1 is MNHEY and CDR2 is SVGEGT. The CDR3 has 15 residues. CDR3 loop: CASSYSPGNTGELFF. The CDR3 DNA reads TGTGCCAGCAGTTACTCGCCAGGGAACACCGGGGAGCTGTTTTTT.

The chain has TRBV3-1 and TRBJ2-3; D is unclear. The CDR3 loop spans 12 amino acids. Germline V CDR1 and CDR2: LGHDT, YNNKEL (reference sequence). V gave up 3 bases and J gave up 5 bases, with 6 bases separating them. CDR3 in DNA: TGTGCCAGCAGCCAGAGGCTAGATACGCAGTATTTT. It translates to CASSQRLDTQYF.

The chain has TRBV6-1 and TRBJ1-5; no clear D gene. The ends were cut back, 8 bases at V and 3 bases at J, with 14 bases in the middle. Germline CDR1 and CDR2: MNHNS and SASEGT. There are 14 residues in the CDR3. The CDR3 nucleotides read TGTGCCAGCGAACGGACTCGGGACAATCAGCCCCAGCATTTT. Its translation is CASERTRDNQPQHF.